The text below deals with one TCR beta chain. Mismatch with germline at one junction end may stem from a read error. The iRepertoire nested amplicon-rescue multiplex PCR amplified TCR alpha and beta CDR3s from RNA. TCRdb re-called the multiplex PCR reads with MiXCR, one entry per CDR3 protein. The sample shows under 200,000 distinct CDR3 sequences, roughly 45% of them seen only once. The length of the CDR3 is 16 residues. Germline V gene sequence: CDR1 LNHDA, CDR2 SQIVND (reference sequence). This sample is drawn from a study of glioma-infiltrating T cells. Sequenced input: glioma tissue, nonneoplastic brain tissue, or PBMCs (not recorded which). This sequence was found in a human donor with low-grade glioma or glioblastoma, undergoing nonglioma brain surgery, or in good health (not recorded which). The V call is TRBV19, the J call TRBJ2-3; 12 positions match TRBD2. Here the CDR3 reads CARSMRTSGNTDTQYF. In DNA form, the CDR3 reads TGTGCCAGAAGTATGCGGACTAGCGGGAACACAGATACGCAGTATTTT.